Below are 18 T cell receptor beta chains sequenced from a single sample in a study of cytomegalovirus exposure and HLA in healthy donors. This PCR relied on a set of 60 Vbeta primers and 13 Jbeta primers. This table comes from immunoSEQ multiplex PCR, and its TCRdb copy is limited to in-frame clones, with some not included. The sample contains about 130,000 clones, approximately 84% of which appear only once. Sequenced input: PBMCs. These receptors were collected from a boy aged 2 to 9 in good health and CMV-seronegative.

The chain employs TRBV6-6 and TRBJ2-5; 8 bases match TRBD1. V gave up 7 bases and J gave up 5 bases; unmatched junction bases: 6. Looked up from germline, CDR1 is MNHNY and CDR2 is SVGAGI (reference sequence). This CDR3 comprises 13 residues. DNA of the CDR3: TGTGCCAGCAAGATCAGGGGGCGGGAGACCCAGTACTTC. Its protein is CASKIRGRETQYF.

The chain carries TRBV29-1 and TRBJ1-4; D remains ambiguous. The CDR3 sequence is 13 residues long. The germline CDR1 and CDR2 sequences are SQVTM and ANQGSEA. V was pared by 5 bases and J by 8 bases, with 15 bases between. This CDR3 reads CSVPDAGREKLFF. DNA for the CDR3: TGCAGCGTTCCGGACGCGGGGAGAGAAAAACTGTTTTTT.

This clone has only a few counts. This CDR3 is also generated by other DNA sequences in the sample. V gene TRBV10-2 combines with J gene TRBJ2-5, with D tentatively TRBD2 (6 bases). Germline V lookup: CDR1 WSHSY, CDR2 SAAADI. The CDR3 has 14 residues. With 7 bases removed from V and 2 bases from J, the gap between germline ends came to 14 bases. This CDR3 is CASTEGGVQETQYF. CDR3 DNA sequence: TGCGCCAGCACGGAGGGCGGGGTGCAAGAGACCCAGTACTTC.

The chain carries TRBV5-6 and TRBJ2-5; weak D call: TRBD2 (5 bases). TRBJ2-7 matches the DNA end more closely, so the J call is doubtful. The CDR3 loop spans 13 amino acids. In germline, CDR1 is SGHDT, CDR2 YYEEEE. CDR3 sequence: CASSYRGRNEQYF. CDR3 nucleotide sequence: TGTGCCAGCAGCTACAGAGGGCGTAACGAGCAGTACTTC.

The chain has TRBV5-1 and TRBJ1-1, with D hard to call. Germline CDR1 SGHRS, CDR2 YFSETQ. This CDR3 has 13 amino acids. Trimming stripped 4 bases from V and 3 bases from J, with 10 bases between. CDR3: CASSLDGHTEAFF. CDR3 bases: TGCGCCAGCAGCCTGGACGGTCACACTGAAGCTTTCTTT.

The table lists this clone with a few counts. V and J are TRBV5-4 and TRBJ2-3, with TRBD2 matching over 13 bases. The germline V gene encodes CDR1 SGHNT and CDR2 YYREEE (reference sequence). The CDR3 spans 16 residues. The V gene end was trimmed by 4 bases and the J gene end by 2 bases; junction bases not matched to a gene: 4. CDR3 region: CASSIGLAGVTDTQYF. Here the CDR3 DNA reads TGTGCCAGCAGCATAGGACTAGCGGGGGTCACAGATACGCAGTATTTT.

This chain links TRBV7-8 with TRBJ1-3; D unresolved. The V and J ends lost 5 bases and 0 bases respectively, with 11 bases between them. The CDR3 has 15 amino acids. Germline V gives CDR1 SGHVS, CDR2 FQNEAQ. Here the CDR3 reads CASSPGFHSGNTIYF. CDR3 DNA sequence: TGTGCCAGCAGCCCGGGGTTCCACTCTGGAAACACCATATATTTT.

This chain uses TRBV27 with TRBJ1-6; no clear D gene. Looked up from germline, CDR1 is MNHEY and CDR2 is SMNVEV (reference sequence). The V and J ends lost 0 bases and 12 bases respectively, with 6 bases between them. The length of the CDR3 is 12 residues. CDR3 sequence reads: CASSLSSRPLHF. The CDR3 coding sequence is TGTGCCAGCAGTTTATCGAGTAGACCCCTCCACTTT.

The chain joins TRBV18 to TRBJ2-6; tentatively, D is TRBD1 (6 bases). Germline V gives CDR1 KGHSH, CDR2 LQKENI. V was cut by 8 bases and J by 0 bases, with 23 bases left in between. This CDR3 spans 19 amino acids. This CDR3 is CASTLGGGQSTSGANVLTF. DNA of the CDR3: TGTGCCAGCACCCTTGGCGGAGGACAGTCCACCTCTGGGGCCAACGTCCTGACTTTC.

This clone appeared a single time. V gene TRBV5-3 combines with J gene TRBJ2-7; D not resolved. TRBV5-3 is annotated as an ORF whose role is uncertain. CDR3 length equals 19 residues. V lost 1 base and J 0 bases, leaving 23 bases between the germline ends. This CDR3 reads CARSLLLLVSPPSSYEQYV. In DNA, the CDR3 is TGTGCCAGAAGCTTGTTACTCCTTGTCTCTCCACCTAGCTCCTACGAGCAGTACGTC.

This rearrangement joins TRBV18 to TRBJ2-7; 7 bases line up with TRBD1. Germline V gene data show CDR1 as KGHSH and CDR2 as LQKENI. V was pared by 3 bases and J by 2 bases, with 4 bases of the junction left unmatched. This CDR3 is built from 14 residues. CDR3 DNA sequence: TGTGCCAGCTCACCGACCGGGACAGCCTACGAGCAGTACGTC. This translates into CASSPTGTAYEQYV.

The chain joins TRBV4-3 to TRBJ2-2; 8 bases align to TRBD2. The germline V gene has CDR1 LGHNA and CDR2 YSLEER. The CDR3 is made up of 17 amino acids. Germline trimming cut 2 bases from V and 0 bases from J; bases unmatched to any gene: 5. The CDR3 protein is CASSQRGGFANTGELFF. DNA for the CDR3: TGCGCCAGCAGCCAACGCGGGGGGTTCGCGAACACCGGGGAGCTGTTTTTT.

This clone was observed once. The J gene is TRBJ2-5, the V gene TRBV15, with a possible D match to TRBD1 (6 bases). The length of the CDR3 is 15 residues. The germline V and J ends were trimmed by 1 base and 4 bases, with 13 bases remaining between them. Per the germline V gene, CDR1 is LNHNV and CDR2 is YYDKDF (reference sequence). In DNA form, the CDR3 reads TGTGCCACCAGCAGAGGGACCCAAGGGGGAGAGACCCAGTACTTC. Encoded protein: CATSRGTQGGETQYF.

The rearrangement uses TRBV7-8 and TRBJ2-1; D gene uncertain. Germline CDR1 reads SGHVS; CDR2 reads FQNEAQ. There are 12 residues in the CDR3. Trimming cost V 5 bases and J 6 bases, with 8 bases left between them. The CDR3 loop is CASSLSTNEQFF. The CDR3 DNA follows: TGTGCCAGCAGCCTAAGCACCAATGAGCAGTTCTTC.

The CDR3 nucleotides read TGTGCCAGCTCAGCTGACAGGACGAATGGCTACACCTTC. Its protein product is CASSADRTNGYTF. The rearrangement joins TRBV18 to TRBJ1-2, with TRBD1 as a possible D gene (6 bases). Germline V CDR1 and CDR2: KGHSH, LQKENI. The V end lost 5 bases, the J end lost 6 bases, and 13 bases lay between the germline ends. The CDR3 length is 13 residues. The variable domain in full, completed from reference TRBV18 and TRBJ1-2, reads NAGVMQNPRHLVRRRGQEARLRCSPMKGHSHVYWYRQLPEEGLKFMVYLQKENIIDESGMPKERFSAEFPKEGPSILRIQQVVRGDSAAYFCASSADRTNGYTFGSGTRLTVV.

This clone came up once. The chain combines TRBV19 with TRBJ1-6, with D perhaps TRBD1 (6 bases). This CDR3 has 17 amino acids. Per the germline V gene, CDR1 is LNHDA and CDR2 is SQIVND (reference sequence). Trimming pared 6 bases from V and 0 bases from J, leaving 15 bases between. The CDR3 sequence is CASSPGHLSSYNSPLHF. Written as DNA, the CDR3 is TGTGCCAGTAGCCCGGGACACTTAAGCTCCTATAATTCACCCCTCCACTTT.

The gene calls are TRBV16 and TRBJ1-4; D might be TRBD1 (6 bases). Germline assignment: CDR1 KGHSY and CDR2 FQNENV. The CDR3 extends over 15 amino acids. With 0 bases removed from V and 4 bases from J, the gap between germline ends came to 9 bases. This chain's CDR3 is CASSQSNRDNEKLFF. The CDR3 nucleotides are TGTGCCAGCAGCCAATCGAACAGGGATAATGAAAAACTGTTTTTT.

The CDR3 nucleotides read TGTGCCAGTAGTATGTTCCCTAGCGAACGTGAGCAGTTCTTC. Its protein is CASSMFPSEREQFF. The chain links TRBV19 to TRBJ2-1; possible D gene TRBD2, 6 bases. Germline V gives CDR1 LNHDA, CDR2 SQIVND (reference sequence). The CDR3 is 14 amino acids. V was cut by 3 bases and J by 9 bases, with 15 bases left in between.